Below are 21 T cell receptor beta chains sequenced from a single sample in a study of CD8+CD57+ T cells in acquired aplastic anemia. The template for TCR beta VDJ and CDR3 sequence profiling was genomic DNA. TCRdb re-analysed the reads in MiXCR, keeping a single row per CDR3 protein. The sample includes hundreds of thousands of distinct CDR3 sequences, around 30% seen only once; the top ten take 0.82%. An expansion of CD8+CD57+ cells by flow cytometry had been shown in patients chosen for sequencing. The sample was sorted CD4+, CD8+, or CD8+CD57+ T cells (not recorded which) from PBMCs. The receptors stem from a human donor with aplastic anemia.

The rearrangement links TRBV24-1 to TRBJ2-1; D assignment may be TRBD1 or TRBD2 (5 bases each). The CDR3 runs to 13 residues. The ends were cut back, 0 bases at V and 6 bases at J, with 5 bases in the middle. The germline V gene encodes CDR1 KGHDR and CDR2 SFDVKD. This CDR3 reads CATSDLGGNEQFF. CDR3 sequence (DNA): TGTGCCACCAGTGATTTGGGGGGCAATGAGCAGTTCTTC.

CDR3 DNA: TGTGCCAGCAGCTTAGGGCCCACGGCTGAAGCTTTCTTT. It yields the protein CASSLGPTAEAFF. This chain uses TRBV7-8 with TRBJ1-1; D ambiguous. The germline gives CDR1 SGHVS, CDR2 FQNEAQ. V was cut by 1 base and J by 6 bases, with 9 bases left in between. This CDR3 has 13 amino acids.

The chain carries TRBV24-1 and TRBJ2-7, with D hard to call. Germline V CDR1 and CDR2: KGHDR, SFDVKD. The germline V and J ends were trimmed by 2 bases and 7 bases, with 11 bases remaining between them. The CDR3 is 13 residues long. CDR3 nucleotides: TGTGCCACCAGTGATTCCAGGACGAGAGAGCAGTACTTC. This translates into CATSDSRTREQYF.

There are a few counts of this clonotype. This may stem from a read error, because a much larger clone lies one nucleotide away. The rearrangement joins TRBV29-1 to TRBJ1-1; D is undetermined. CDR1 is SQVTM and CDR2 is ANQGSEA in the germline V gene. CDR3 length equals 13 residues. The CDR3 reads CSVARNMNTGAFF. The DNA for the CDR3 is TGCAGCGTTGCACGGAACATGAACACTGGAGCTTTCTTT. Full variable domain (outside the CDR3, taken from reference TRBV29-1 and TRBJ1-1): SAVISQKPSRDICQRGTSLTIQCQVDSQVTMMFWYRQQPGQSLTLIATANQGSEATYESGFVIDKFPISRPNLTFSTLTVSNMSPEDSSIYLCSVARNMNTGAFFGQGTRLTVV.

In nucleotides, the CDR3 is TGTGCCAGTAGTATAGGACAGGGGTGGTGGCAGTACTTC. Its translation: CASSIGQGWWQYF. V usage is TRBV19 and J usage is TRBJ2-7; the match to TRBD1 covers 8 bases. Germline lookup yields CDR1 LNHDA and CDR2 SQIVND (reference sequence). This CDR3 has 13 residues. V gave up 1 base and J gave up 9 bases; unmatched junction bases: 5.

This chain connects TRBV10-3 to TRBJ2-1, with 12 bases matching TRBD2. Germline-derived CDR1 and CDR2 are ENHRY and SYGVKD. The trim removed 11 bases at V and 4 bases at J, leaving 6 bases unmatched. The CDR3 sequence is 14 residues long. In DNA, the CDR3 is TGTGCCGTGCGACTAGCGGGGGATTACAATGAGCAGTTCTTC. It is translated as CAVRLAGDYNEQFF.

V gene TRBV12-3 or TRBV12-4 combines with J gene TRBJ1-2, with D unclear. Trimming removed 5 bases at V and 3 bases at J, with 7 bases between. CDR3 length: 12 residues. The CDR3: CASSPGYYGYTF. The CDR3 DNA is TGTGCCAGCAGTCCGGGGTACTATGGCTACACCTTC.

This sequence joins TRBV29-1 and TRBJ1-2; 7 bases fit TRBD1. CDR1 SQVTM and CDR2 ANQGSEA come from the germline V gene. The CDR3 has 12 amino acids. V dropped 8 bases and J dropped 6; count of bases not matched to a gene: 9. The CDR3 region is CSPETGRHGYTF. The CDR3 nucleotides read TGCAGCCCGGAGACAGGGAGGCATGGCTACACCTTC.

The chain recombines TRBV25-1 with TRBJ2-7; TRBD1 aligns across 7 bases. The V gene end was trimmed by 5 bases and the J gene end by 4 bases; junction bases not matched to a gene: 8. Germline lookup yields CDR1 MGHDK and CDR2 SYGVNS. The CDR3 covers 14 residues. In nucleotides, the CDR3 is TGTGCCAGCAGTTTGACAGGGACATGGTACGAGCAGTACTTC. Protein product: CASSLTGTWYEQYF.

This clonotype was found a few times. The chain uses TRBV19 and TRBJ1-4; D might be TRBD1 (5 bases). The CDR3 length is 17 residues. Between the trimmed V and J ends, which lost 3 bases and 4 bases, there was a span of 18 bases. Germline CDR1 LNHDA, CDR2 SQIVND (reference sequence). CDR3 protein: CASSIATLGQGNEKLFF. DNA of the CDR3: TGTGCCAGTAGTATTGCAACTTTGGGGCAGGGTAATGAAAAACTGTTTTTT.

The sample holds many counts of this clonotype. The genes are TRBV6-1 and TRBJ1-3; D is unresolved. The germline CDR1 and CDR2 sequences are MNHNS and SASEGT. The CDR3 is 14 residues long. V was trimmed by 2 bases and J by 5 bases, leaving 10 bases between them. The CDR3 nucleotides are TGTGCCAGCAGTGAACATTCCCCCCGAAACACCATATATTTT. This codes for CASSEHSPRNTIYF.

The chain combines TRBV5-1 with TRBJ2-3, with D unresolved. With 0 bases removed from V and 4 bases from J, the gap between germline ends came to 9 bases. The CDR3 is 14 residues long. CDR1 and CDR2 (germline): SGHRS, YFSETQ. CDR3 in amino acids: CASSLVSTPDTQYF. The CDR3, as DNA: TGCGCCAGCAGCTTGGTTTCTACGCCAGATACGCAGTATTTT.

This clonotype occurred a few times. This chain connects TRBV19 to TRBJ1-1; tentatively, D is TRBD1 (5 bases). Per germline, CDR1 LNHDA and CDR2 SQIVND (reference sequence). Trimming took 6 bases from V and 1 from J, leaving 12 bases between them. The CDR3 has 14 amino acids. The chain's CDR3 is CASSYGGPNTEAFF. The CDR3 bases are TGTGCCAGTAGCTACGGGGGTCCGAACACTGAAGCTTTCTTT.

J is TRBJ2-1 and V is TRBV19, with TRBD2 matching over 13 bases. CDR1 LNHDA and CDR2 SQIVND come from the germline V gene (reference sequence). J lost 2 bases, V lost 4 bases, and 5 bases had no gene match. This CDR3 spans 17 amino acids. DNA for the CDR3: TGTGCCAGTAGTACGGGACTAGCGGGACCGACCTACAATGAGCAGTTCTTC. Its protein is CASSTGLAGPTYNEQFF.

The CDR3 coding sequence is TGTGCCAGCAGTGAGGGTGACGAGGTAGGACAGCCCCAGCATTTT. Amino acids: CASSEGDEVGQPQHF. The gene calls are TRBV6-1 and TRBJ1-5; D call uncertain. The CDR3 contains 15 residues. The ends were cut back, 3 bases at V and 7 bases at J, with 16 bases in the middle. Germline CDR1 is MNHNS and CDR2 is SASEGT.

This clonotype was found many times. The chain employs TRBV24-1 and TRBJ2-5; D call uncertain. The CDR3 runs 13 residues. V lost 6 bases and J lost 1, with 8 bases in between. Germline assignment: CDR1 KGHDR and CDR2 SFDVKD. The CDR3 reads CATSTAAQETQYF. The DNA of the CDR3 is TGTGCCACCAGTACGGCGGCCCAAGAGACCCAGTACTTC.

This clonotype was seen a handful of times. The V and J genes are TRBV5-1 and TRBJ1-1; perhaps TRBD1 as D (6 bases). With 5 bases removed from V and 4 bases from J, the gap between germline ends came to 15 bases. CDR1 and CDR2 (germline): SGHRS, YFSETQ. The CDR3 has 14 residues. CDR3 residues: CASSAGRGGTEAFF. The CDR3 DNA is TGCGCCAGCAGTGCAGGGAGGGGGGGCACTGAAGCTTTCTTT.

This clonotype was counted ten times or more. The chain carries TRBV29-1 and TRBJ2-5; TRBD2 aligns across 9 bases. Germline V gene data show CDR1 as SQVTM and CDR2 as ANQGSEA. The CDR3 sequence is 12 residues long. The junction had 3 bases not matched to a gene; V was cut back by 5 bases and J by 5 bases. The CDR3 nucleotides are TGCAGCGTTCAGCGGGAGGTGGAGACCCAGTACTTC. Translation: CSVQREVETQYF.

The chain employs TRBV6-9 and TRBJ2-1; 13 nucleotides align to TRBD2. Germline V gene lookup returns CDR1 MNHGY and CDR2 SVAAGI. The CDR3 has 17 amino acids. The V and J ends lost 1 base and 5 bases, in that order; junction bases with no gene match: 5. The CDR3 bases are TGTGCCAGCAGTTATTGGGTAGGGACTAGCGGGGACAATGAGCAGTTCTTC. Translation: CASSYWVGTSGDNEQFF.

CDR3 amino acids: CASSLGSWQPQHF. The CDR3 region has the DNA TGTGCCAGCAGCTTAGGATCGTGGCAGCCCCAGCATTTT. The chain has TRBV7-3 and TRBJ1-5; D is ambiguous. The CDR3 has 13 residues. The germline V gene encodes CDR1 SGHTA and CDR2 FQGTGA. Trimming removed 2 bases at V and 7 bases at J, with 9 bases between.

The chain is built from TRBV20-1 and TRBJ2-1; no firm D call. The V and J ends lost 0 bases and 6 bases respectively, with 15 bases between them. CDR3 length: 15 residues. From germline, CDR1 is DFQATT and CDR2 SNEGSKA (reference sequence). CDR3 DNA: TGCAGTGCTAGAGATTACGGCCGCCCAATCAATGAGCAGTTCTTC. Protein product: CSARDYGRPINEQFF.